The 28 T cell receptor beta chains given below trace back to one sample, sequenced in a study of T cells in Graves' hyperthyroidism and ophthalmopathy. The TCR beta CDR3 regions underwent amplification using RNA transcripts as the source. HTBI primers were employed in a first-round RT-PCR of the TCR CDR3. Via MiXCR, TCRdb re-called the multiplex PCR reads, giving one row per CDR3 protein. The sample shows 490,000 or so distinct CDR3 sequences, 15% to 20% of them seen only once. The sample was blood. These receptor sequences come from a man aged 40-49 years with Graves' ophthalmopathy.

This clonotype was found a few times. The CDR3 nucleotides read TGTGCCAGCTCCCGGGACAGCAGGACAGATACGCAGTATTTT. This translates into CASSRDSRTDTQYF. This chain uses TRBV19 with TRBJ2-3; 7 bases are shared with TRBD1. The CDR3 sequence is 14 residues long. After removal of 9 bases from V and 3 bases from J, the junction contained 9 bases not matched to a gene. Per the germline V gene, CDR1 is LNHDA and CDR2 is SQIVND (reference sequence).

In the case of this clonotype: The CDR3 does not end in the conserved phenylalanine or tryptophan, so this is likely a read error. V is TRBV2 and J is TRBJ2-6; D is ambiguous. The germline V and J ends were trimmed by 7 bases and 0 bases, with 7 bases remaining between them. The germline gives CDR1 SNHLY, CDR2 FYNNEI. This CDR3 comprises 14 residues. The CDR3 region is CASNRPSGANVLTL. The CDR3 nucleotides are TGTGCCAGCAACCGGCCCTCTGGGGCCAACGTCCTGACTCTC.

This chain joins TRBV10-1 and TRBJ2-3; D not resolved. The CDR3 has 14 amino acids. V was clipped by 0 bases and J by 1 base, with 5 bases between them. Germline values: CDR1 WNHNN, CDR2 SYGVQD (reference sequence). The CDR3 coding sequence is TGCGCCAGCAGTGAGTCTGCAGGCACAGATACGCAGTATTTT. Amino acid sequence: CASSESAGTDTQYF.

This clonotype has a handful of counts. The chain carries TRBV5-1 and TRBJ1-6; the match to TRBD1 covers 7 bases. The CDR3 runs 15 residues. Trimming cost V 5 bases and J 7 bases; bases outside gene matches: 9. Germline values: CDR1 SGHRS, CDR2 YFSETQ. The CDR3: CASRLGGTDNSPLHF. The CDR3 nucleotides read TGCGCCAGCAGACTTGGTGGGACAGACAATTCACCCCTCCACTTT.

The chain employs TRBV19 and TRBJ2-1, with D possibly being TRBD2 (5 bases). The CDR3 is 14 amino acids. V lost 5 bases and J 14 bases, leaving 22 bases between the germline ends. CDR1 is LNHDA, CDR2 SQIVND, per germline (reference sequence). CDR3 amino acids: CASSPWELGPYKFF. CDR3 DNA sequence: TGTGCCAGTAGTCCGTGGGAACTAGGACCGTATAAGTTCTTC.

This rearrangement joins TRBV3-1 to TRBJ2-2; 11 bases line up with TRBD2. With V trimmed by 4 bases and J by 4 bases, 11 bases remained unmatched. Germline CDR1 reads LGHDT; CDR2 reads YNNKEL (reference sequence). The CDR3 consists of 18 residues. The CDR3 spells CASSRYVAGGPGTGELFF. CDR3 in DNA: TGTGCCAGCAGCCGATACGTAGCGGGAGGGCCGGGCACCGGGGAGCTGTTTTTT.

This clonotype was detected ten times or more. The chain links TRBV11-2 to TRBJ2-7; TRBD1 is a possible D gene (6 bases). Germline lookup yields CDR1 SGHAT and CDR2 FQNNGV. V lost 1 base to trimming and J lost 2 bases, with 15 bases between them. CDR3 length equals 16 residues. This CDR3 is CASSLGGPARTYEQYF. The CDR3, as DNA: TGTGCCAGCAGCTTAGGGGGGCCCGCCCGGACCTACGAGCAGTACTTC.

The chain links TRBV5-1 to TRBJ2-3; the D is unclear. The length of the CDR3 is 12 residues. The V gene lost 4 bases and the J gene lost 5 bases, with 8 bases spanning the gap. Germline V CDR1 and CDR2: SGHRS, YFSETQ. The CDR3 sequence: CASSPNLDTQYF. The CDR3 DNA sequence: TGCGCCAGCAGCCCAAATTTAGATACGCAGTATTTT.

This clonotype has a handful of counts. The CDR3 coding sequence is TGTGCCATCAGTGTGGGAGATCCTCAGGGGGCCACAAATGAAAAACTGTTTTTT. It specifies CAISVGDPQGATNEKLFF. V gene TRBV10-3 combines with J gene TRBJ1-4; the match to TRBD1 covers 8 bases. Germline lookup yields CDR1 ENHRY and CDR2 SYGVKD. This CDR3 spans 18 amino acids. The J segment lost 5 bases and the V segment lost 4 bases, leaving 15 bases of the junction unmatched.

Here the CDR3 DNA reads TGCAGTGCTCTCCGGACAGGAAGTCGCACAGATACGCAGTATTTT. Protein sequence: CSALRTGSRTDTQYF. V and J are TRBV20-1 and TRBJ2-3; the match to TRBD1 covers 7 bases. Germline trimming cut 5 bases from V and 1 base from J; bases unmatched to any gene: 9. CDR3 size: 15 residues. CDR1 is DFQATT, CDR2 SNEGSKA, per germline (reference sequence).

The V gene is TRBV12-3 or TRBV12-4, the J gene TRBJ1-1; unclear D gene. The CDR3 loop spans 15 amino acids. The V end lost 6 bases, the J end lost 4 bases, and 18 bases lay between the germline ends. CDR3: CASSLITRYGTEAFF. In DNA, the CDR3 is TGTGCCAGCAGCCTTATTACAAGGTATGGCACTGAAGCTTTCTTT.

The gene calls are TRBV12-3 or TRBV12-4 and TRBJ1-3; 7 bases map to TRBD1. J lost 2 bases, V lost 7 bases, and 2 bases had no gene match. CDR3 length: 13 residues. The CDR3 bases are TGTGCCAGCAATACAGGGGCTGGAAACACCATATATTTT. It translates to CASNTGAGNTIYF.

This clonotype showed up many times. This CDR3 is CASSFRARQETQYF. The CDR3 DNA follows: TGTGCCAGCAGTTTCAGGGCGAGGCAAGAGACCCAGTACTTC. The V and J genes are TRBV28 and TRBJ2-5; possibly TRBD1 for D (5 bases). V lost 3 bases and J 2 bases, leaving 10 bases between the germline ends. The germline gives CDR1 MDHEN, CDR2 SYDVKM. CDR3 size: 14 residues. Full variable domain (missing parts from reference TRBV28 and TRBJ2-5): DVKVTQSSRYLVKRTGEKVFLECVQDMDHENMFWYRQDPGLGLRLIYFSYDVKMKEKGDIPEGYSVSREKKERFSLILESASTNQTSMYLCASSFRARQETQYFGPGTRLLVL.

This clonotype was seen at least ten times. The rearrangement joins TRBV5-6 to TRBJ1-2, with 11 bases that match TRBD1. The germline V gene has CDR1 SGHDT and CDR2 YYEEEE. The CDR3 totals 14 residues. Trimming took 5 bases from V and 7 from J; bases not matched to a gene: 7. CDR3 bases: TGTGCCAGCAGTCAGGACAGGGGGCGTCGTGGCTACACCTTC. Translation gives CASSQDRGRRGYTF.

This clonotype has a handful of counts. CDR3: CATKWGMGYGYTF. The DNA of the CDR3 is TGCGCCACAAAGTGGGGGATGGGATATGGCTACACCTTC. The chain recombines TRBV5-1 with TRBJ1-2; TRBD1 might be the D (5 bases). Trimming stripped 9 bases from V and 5 bases from J, with 17 bases between. Germline CDR1 is SGHRS and CDR2 is YFSETQ. CDR3 size: 13 residues.

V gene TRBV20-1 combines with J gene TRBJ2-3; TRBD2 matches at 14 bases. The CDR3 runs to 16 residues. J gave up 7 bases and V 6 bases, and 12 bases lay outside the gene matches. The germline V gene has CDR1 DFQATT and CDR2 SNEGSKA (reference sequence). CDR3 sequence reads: CSALYGTSGRANTQYF. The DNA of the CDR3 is TGCAGTGCCCTCTACGGGACTAGCGGGAGAGCAAATACGCAGTATTTT.

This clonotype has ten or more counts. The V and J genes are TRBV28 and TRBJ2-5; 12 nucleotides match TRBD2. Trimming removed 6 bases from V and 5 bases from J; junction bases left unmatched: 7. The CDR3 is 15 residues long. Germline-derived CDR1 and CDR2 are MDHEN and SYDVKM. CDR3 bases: TGTGCCAGCAGCCAAGGACTAGCGGGGCGGGAGACCCAGTACTTC. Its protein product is CASSQGLAGRETQYF.

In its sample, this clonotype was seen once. CDR3 DNA: TGTGCCTGGGCAGGGACCTCGAACACCGGGGAGCTGTTTTTT. The encoded protein is CAWAGTSNTGELFF. The chain joins TRBV30 to TRBJ2-2, with D tentatively TRBD1 or TRBD2 (5 bases each). V lost 5 bases to trimming and J lost 0 bases, with 10 bases between them. Germline V lookup: CDR1 GTSNPN, CDR2 SVGIG (reference sequence). The CDR3 runs to 14 residues.

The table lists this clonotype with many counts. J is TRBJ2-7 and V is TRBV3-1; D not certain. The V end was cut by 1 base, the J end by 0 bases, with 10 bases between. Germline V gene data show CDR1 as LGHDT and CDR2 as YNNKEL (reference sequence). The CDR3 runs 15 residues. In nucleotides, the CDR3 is TGTGCCAGCAGCCAAGGTCGCACCAGCTCCTACGAGCAGTACTTC. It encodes CASSQGRTSSYEQYF.

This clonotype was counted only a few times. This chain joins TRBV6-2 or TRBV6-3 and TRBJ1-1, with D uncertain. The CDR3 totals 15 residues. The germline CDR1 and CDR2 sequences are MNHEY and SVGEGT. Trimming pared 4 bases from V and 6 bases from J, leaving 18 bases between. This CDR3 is CASSFLGHDYSEAFF. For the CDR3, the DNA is TGTGCCAGCAGTTTCTTAGGGCACGACTACTCTGAAGCTTTCTTT.

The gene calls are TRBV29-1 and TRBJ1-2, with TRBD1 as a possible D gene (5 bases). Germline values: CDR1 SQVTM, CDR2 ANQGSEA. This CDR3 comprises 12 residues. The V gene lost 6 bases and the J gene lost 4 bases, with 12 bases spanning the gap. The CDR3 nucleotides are TGCAGCGTGGCCAGCCAGGGCTATGGCTACACCTTC. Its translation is CSVASQGYGYTF.

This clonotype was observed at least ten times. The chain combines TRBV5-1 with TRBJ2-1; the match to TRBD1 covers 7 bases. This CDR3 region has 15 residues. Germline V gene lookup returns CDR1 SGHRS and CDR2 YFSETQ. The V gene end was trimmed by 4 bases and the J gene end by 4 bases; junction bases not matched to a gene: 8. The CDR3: CASSRDSPGYNEQFF. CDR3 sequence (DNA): TGCGCCAGCAGCAGGGACAGTCCGGGGTACAATGAGCAGTTCTTC.

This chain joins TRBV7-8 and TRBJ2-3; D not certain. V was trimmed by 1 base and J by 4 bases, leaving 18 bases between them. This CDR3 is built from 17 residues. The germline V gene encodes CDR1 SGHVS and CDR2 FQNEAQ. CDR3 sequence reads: CASSLVLGWTRADTQYF. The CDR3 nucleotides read TGTGCCAGCAGCTTAGTACTTGGCTGGACCCGGGCAGATACGCAGTATTTT.

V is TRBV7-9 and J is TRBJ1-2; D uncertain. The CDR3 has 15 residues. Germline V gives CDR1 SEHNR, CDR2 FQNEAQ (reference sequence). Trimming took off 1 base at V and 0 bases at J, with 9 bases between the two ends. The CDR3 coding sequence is TGTGCCAGCAGCTTAGGCGCCAGCACTAACTATGGCTACACCTTC. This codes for CASSLGASTNYGYTF.

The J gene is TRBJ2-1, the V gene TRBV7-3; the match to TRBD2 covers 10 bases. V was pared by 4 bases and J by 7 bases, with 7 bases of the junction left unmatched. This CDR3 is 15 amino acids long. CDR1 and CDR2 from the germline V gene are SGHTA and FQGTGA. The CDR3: CASSCLAGAWNEQFF. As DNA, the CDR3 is TGTGCCAGCAGCTGCCTAGCGGGAGCGTGGAATGAGCAGTTCTTC.

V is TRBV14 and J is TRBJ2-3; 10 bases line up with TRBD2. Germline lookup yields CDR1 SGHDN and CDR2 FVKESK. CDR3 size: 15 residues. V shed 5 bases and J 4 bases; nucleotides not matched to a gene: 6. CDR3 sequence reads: CASSVQAGGADTQYF. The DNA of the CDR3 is TGTGCCAGCAGCGTTCAAGCGGGAGGGGCAGATACGCAGTATTTT.

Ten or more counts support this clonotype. The chain's CDR3 is CASSTSGRAIEQFF. DNA for the CDR3: TGTGCCAGCAGTACTAGCGGGAGGGCCATTGAGCAGTTCTTC. The chain employs TRBV7-2 and TRBJ2-1; 13 nucleotides match TRBD2. From germline, CDR1 is SGHTA and CDR2 FQGNSA. Losses at the gene ends were 6 bases for V and 9 bases for J; bases not matched to a gene: 5. The CDR3 sequence is 14 residues long.

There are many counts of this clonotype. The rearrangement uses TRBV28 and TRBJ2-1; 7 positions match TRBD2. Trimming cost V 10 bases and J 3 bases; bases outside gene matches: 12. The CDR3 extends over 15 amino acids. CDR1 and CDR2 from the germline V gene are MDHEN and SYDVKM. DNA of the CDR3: TGTGCCACCCATCCGCCGGGGGACTACTACAATGAGCAGTTCTTC. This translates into CATHPPGDYYNEQFF.